This T cell receptor beta chain is from a study of blood T cells in healthy people across ages. Study results and limitations: It was held that diversity estimates obtained from one million T cells represented underestimates.

This clonotype has ten or more counts. As yet, its antigen is unknown. A sample-barcoded 5' primer and a J-beta primer mix were used in a second PCR of roughly 7 to 11 cycles. TCRdb itself ran the 5' RACE reads through MiXCR, one entry per CDR3 protein. The sample records more than 800,000 distinct CDR3 sequences, under 30% being singletons. The TCR sequence derives from an elderly woman in good health. The sample was blood.

The CDR3 region is CAISAPGHNTDTQYF. In DNA form, the CDR3 reads TGTGCCATCAGTGCTCCGGGACACAACACAGATACGCAGTATTTT. The chain employs TRBV10-3 and TRBJ2-3; TRBD1 is a possible D gene (6 bases). V lost 4 bases to trimming and J lost 2 bases, with 13 bases between them. The length of the CDR3 is 15 residues. CDR1 ENHRY and CDR2 SYGVKD come from the germline V gene.